This TCR beta chain was captured by sequencing in a study of T cells in Graves' hyperthyroidism and ophthalmopathy. Across the whole study: The authors collected peripheral blood at initial diagnosis, before any treatment.

TCR beta CDR3 regions were amplified from RNA transcripts. When the TCR CDR3 underwent first-round RT-PCR, the HTBI primer set was used. TCRdb passed the multiplex PCR reads through MiXCR, listing each CDR3 protein once. The sample has about 560,000 distinct CDR3 sequences, around 14% seen once. This clonotype showed up many times. Graves' hyperthyroidism qualified as stable when ophthalmopathy did not progress within 18 months. CDR3 length equals 13 residues. Germline V lookup: CDR1 LNHDA, CDR2 SQIVND (reference sequence). The germline V and J ends were trimmed by 3 bases and 5 bases, with 9 bases remaining between them.

Material: blood. The rearrangement links TRBV19 to TRBJ2-3; D not certain. This TCR came from a woman aged 25-40 years with Graves' hyperthyroidism. The CDR3 loop reads CASSMNRGDTQYF. The CDR3, as DNA: TGTGCCAGTAGTATGAACCGTGGAGATACGCAGTATTTT.